The 4 T cell receptor beta chains given below trace back to one sample, sequenced in a study of a mutant IDH1 vaccine in newly diagnosed glioma (dated by TCRdb to the early 2020s). These TCRs' antigens remain unknown. The method behind the library was the immunoSEQ multiplex PCR assay. Not all clones reach the TCRdb copy of this immuneACCESS table, which keeps in-frame sequences only. Checked studies attribute under half of the gap to unresolved V genes and leave the rest unexplained. Counted in this sample were 77,000 or so clones; roughly 77% of them appeared once. The top ten clones comprise approximately 5.6% of the sample. The intended sense of this specimen's time point label: week 47, end of study. Each vaccine dose, consisting of 300 ug of a 20-mer mutant IDH1 peptide in Montanide, was administered subcutaneously with topical imiquimod. Sequences were derived from PBMCs, sampled from a glioma patient whose treatment included an IDH1 peptide vaccine. The receptors were sampled from a man aged 40-49 years with glioma.

The V and J genes are TRBV5-1 and TRBJ1-4; 7 bases line up with TRBD1. The CDR3 sequence is 15 residues long. V trimming: 1 base; J trimming: 5 bases; junction bases outside the gene matches: 5. Germline CDR1 is SGHRS and CDR2 is YFSETQ. CDR3 residues: CASSLRSGGNEKLFF. The CDR3 region has the DNA TGCGCCAGCAGCTTGAGGTCAGGGGGGAATGAAAAACTGTTTTTT.

The J gene is TRBJ2-5, the V gene TRBV5-1; D gene uncertain. Trimming took off 2 bases at V and 4 bases at J, with 12 bases between the two ends. This CDR3 has 14 residues. Germline CDR1 reads SGHRS; CDR2 reads YFSETQ. The CDR3 region is CASSFGRSRETQYF. CDR3 in DNA: TGCGCCAGCAGCTTCGGCAGATCTCGAGAGACCCAGTACTTC.

The CDR3 nucleotides are TGTGCCAGCCGCCGAGGGCTAGCAGACAATGAGCAGTTCTTC. Protein sequence: CASRRGLADNEQFF. J is TRBJ2-1 and V is TRBV28; tentative D call: TRBD2 (5 bases). Germline CDR1 MDHEN, CDR2 SYDVKM. CDR3 length: 14 amino acids. Trimming stripped 8 bases from V and 5 bases from J, with 16 bases between.

This chain links TRBV7-1 with TRBJ2-7; 7 bases line up with TRBD2. TRBV7-1 falls under the ORF class, with uncertain function. Trimming cost V 3 bases and J 5 bases; bases outside gene matches: 10. The CDR3 has 15 amino acids. CDR3 in amino acids: CASSSDPTSSHEQYF. CDR3 coding DNA: TGTGCCAGCAGCTCCGATCCGACTAGCAGCCACGAGCAGTACTTC.